This TCR beta chain was found in a study of CD8+CD57+ T cells in acquired aplastic anemia. CD8+CD57+ cell expansion had been shown by flow cytometry in patients chosen for sequencing. The CDR3 length is 16 residues. Germline values: CDR1 MNHNS, CDR2 SASEGT. Trimming cost V 2 bases and J 0 bases, with 11 bases left between them. Genomic DNA templated the TCR beta VDJ and CDR3 profiling. TCRdb re-derived calls from the reads in MiXCR, one entry per CDR3 protein. The sample carries roughly 61,000 distinct CDR3 sequences, approximately 50% recorded once. This clonotype was seen many times. The clonotype originates from a human donor with aplastic anemia. The chain carries TRBV6-1 and TRBJ2-1, with D perhaps matching TRBD2 (5 bases). The sample taken for sequencing was sorted CD4+, CD8+, or CD8+CD57+ T cells (not recorded which) from PBMCs. CDR3 DNA sequence: TGTGCCAGCAGTGAAAGGGAGTGGAGCTCCTACAATGAGCAGTTCTTC. Translating it yields CASSEREWSSYNEQFF.